Below are 11 T cell receptor beta chains sequenced from a single sample in a study of cytomegalovirus exposure and HLA in healthy donors. Profiled with immunoSEQ multiplex PCR; TCRdb holds only in-frame clones, not every one. This table holds 150,000 to 200,000 clones, around nine tenths found once. Sequenced material: PBMCs. The receptors originated from a man aged 18 to 29 in good health and CMV-seropositive.

This chain joins TRBV28 and TRBJ2-2, with D unresolved. V lost 3 bases and J lost 2, with 10 bases in between. Germline V gene lookup returns CDR1 MDHEN and CDR2 SYDVKM. The CDR3 runs to 15 residues. For the CDR3, the DNA is TGTGCCAGCAGTTTCGCTAGTTTTAACACCGGGGAGCTGTTTTTT. Translation: CASSFASFNTGELFF.

The rearrangement joins TRBV11-3 to TRBJ1-2, with a weak D call TRBD1 (6 bases). The CDR3 spans 13 residues. Germline CDR1 SGHNT, CDR2 YENEEA. Trimming removed 8 bases from V and 2 bases from J, with 12 bases in between. CDR3 in amino acids: CASGTPGNYGYTF. The CDR3 DNA reads TGTGCCAGCGGGACACCAGGGAACTATGGCTACACCTTC.

The chain uses TRBV5-1 and TRBJ1-2; D call uncertain. The germline V gene has CDR1 SGHRS and CDR2 YFSETQ. CDR3 length: 13 amino acids. Trimming shortened V by 0 bases and J by 2 bases, and 5 bases separated the two germline ends. In DNA, the CDR3 is TGCGCCAGCAGCTTGGGCGGAAACTATGGCTACACCTTC. Protein sequence: CASSLGGNYGYTF.

The chain uses TRBV30 and TRBJ2-7; perhaps TRBD1 as D (6 bases). Trimming left V 4 bases short and J 2 bases short, with 12 bases between. The CDR3 runs to 13 residues. Germline V lookup: CDR1 GTSNPN, CDR2 SVGIG (reference sequence). The DNA of the CDR3 is TGTGCCTGGACAGGGGCGATTCCCTACGAGCAGTACTTC. Its protein product is CAWTGAIPYEQYF.

The J gene is TRBJ1-1, the V gene TRBV29-1; tentative D call: TRBD1 (6 bases). The V gene lost 7 bases and the J gene lost 0 bases, with 12 bases spanning the gap. The CDR3 is made up of 13 amino acids. Germline V gene data show CDR1 as SQVTM and CDR2 as ANQGSEA. CDR3 in DNA: TGCAGCGCTTGGGACAAATTGAACACTGAAGCTTTCTTT. Encoded protein: CSAWDKLNTEAFF.

This clone showed up just once. Sequence at one end of the junction differs from germline and may be a read error. The CDR3 loop reads CANSPSGPGTDTQYF. CDR3 bases: TGTGCCAACAGTCCTAGCGGCCCTGGGACAGATACGCAGTATTTT. The chain combines TRBV10-3 with TRBJ2-3, with TRBD2 identical over 7 bases. In germline, CDR1 is ENHRY, CDR2 SYGVKD. The CDR3 is 15 residues long.

This sequence joins TRBV27 and TRBJ2-1; D possibly corresponds to TRBD2 (5 bases). Germline V gene lookup returns CDR1 MNHEY and CDR2 SMNVEV (reference sequence). CDR3 length equals 14 residues. V was trimmed by 3 bases and J by 3 bases, leaving 9 bases between them. Written as DNA, the CDR3 is TGTGCCAGCAGTTTCCTAGCTCTCTACAATGAGCAGTTCTTC. Its protein is CASSFLALYNEQFF.

This chain joins TRBV5-1 and TRBJ2-3; 11 positions agree with TRBD1. V shed 4 bases and J 6 bases; nucleotides not matched to a gene: 10. The length of the CDR3 is 16 residues. Germline V gives CDR1 SGHRS, CDR2 YFSETQ. DNA of the CDR3: TGCGCCAGCAGCCCCGGACAGGGGGCTGTGTCGGATACGCAGTATTTT. Its translation: CASSPGQGAVSDTQYF.

The chain carries TRBV28 and TRBJ2-7, with D perhaps TRBD1 (5 bases). CDR3 size: 15 residues. Trimming removed 6 bases from V and 1 base from J, with 16 bases in between. Germline assignment: CDR1 MDHEN and CDR2 SYDVKM. CDR3 DNA: TGTGCCAGCAGCAGGGTCGCGGCCGGTTCCTACGAGCAGTACTTC. Its protein product is CASSRVAAGSYEQYF.

The J gene is TRBJ2-5, the V gene TRBV7-9; TRBD1 agrees at 7 bases. CDR1 and CDR2 from the germline V gene are SEHNR and FQNEAQ (reference sequence). The CDR3 sequence is 14 residues long. Trimming took 3 bases from V and 5 from J; bases not matched to a gene: 6. The CDR3 DNA reads TGTGCCAGCAGCTTCCGGGACAGTGTGGAGACCCAGTACTTC. The encoded protein is CASSFRDSVETQYF.

The rearrangement uses TRBV25-1 and TRBJ2-7; 7 bases are a match to TRBD1. With V trimmed by 5 bases and J by 3 bases, 7 bases remained unmatched. The length of the CDR3 is 14 residues. CDR1 MGHDK and CDR2 SYGVNS come from the germline V gene. In DNA, the CDR3 is TGTGCCAGCAGTTCCTCCGGGACAGACTACGAGCAGTACTTC. Its protein is CASSSSGTDYEQYF.